This TCR beta chain was profiled in a study of CD8 T cells in ankylosing spondylitis. Overall study findings and caveats: Matched ankylosing spondylitis synovial fluid reportedly contained a significantly enriched population of disease-linked clones. There was a TCR beta motif, made of several highly homologous variants, that appeared characteristic of ankylosing spondylitis blood.

The CDR3 is 16 residues long. The ends lost 5 bases at V and 2 bases at J; junction bases unmatched: 9. Germline CDR1 reads MDHEN; CDR2 reads SYDVKM. It was by quantitative 5'-RACE with molecular barcodes that TCR beta libraries were made. Each CDR3 protein gets one entry after TCRdb re-called the 5' RACE reads with MiXCR. The table records under 950,000 distinct CDR3 sequences, about 20% of them present only once. About this clonotype: What it binds is unknown.

Sequences were obtained from blood, either unsorted or a sorted T cell fraction (not recorded which). The V gene is TRBV28, the J gene TRBJ2-3, with 8 bases that match TRBD1. This receptor was obtained from a male donor with ankylosing spondylitis. CDR3 sequence: CASSTFRDRTTDTQYF. The CDR3 region has the DNA TGTGCCAGCAGTACCTTCCGGGACAGGACCACAGATACGCAGTATTTT. Based on the CDR3 plus reference TRBV28 and TRBJ2-3, the full variable domain is DVKVTQSSRYLVKRTGEKVFLECVQDMDHENMFWYRQDPGLGLRLIYFSYDVKMKEKGDIPEGYSVSREKKERFSLILESASTNQTSMYLCASSTFRDRTTDTQYFGPGTRLTVL.